The next 5 T cell receptor beta chains were all read from a single sample in a study of shared clonotypes between healthy human individuals. The data were produced by immunoSEQ multiplex PCR, yet TCRdb's version contains in-frame clones alone and is incomplete. The sample lists roughly 500,000 clones, around 79% occurring once. Material for sequencing was PBMCs. The receptors stem from a woman aged 35 to 49 in good health. Some clones in this sample may be carry-over from other donors' samples.

This clone was seen more than once but under ten times. The chain carries TRBV10-1 and TRBJ2-1; the D gene is possibly TRBD2 (5 bases). The V end lost 0 bases, the J end lost 5 bases, and 8 bases lay between the germline ends. This CDR3 spans 14 amino acids. The V gene's germline CDR1 is WNHNN and CDR2 SYGVQD (reference sequence). CDR3 sequence reads: CASSESTGNNEQFF. CDR3 in DNA: TGCGCCAGCAGTGAGTCGACGGGGAACAATGAGCAGTTCTTC.

The rearrangement joins TRBV4-1 to TRBJ2-5; 8 positions agree with TRBD2. Unmatched junction bases numbered 4, after V lost 0 bases and J lost 4 bases. CDR1 is MGHRA, CDR2 YSYEKL, per germline. The CDR3 contains 15 residues. The CDR3 DNA follows: TGCGCCAGCAGCCAAGACGGGAGGGCCCCAGAGACCCAGTACTTC. This sequence encodes CASSQDGRAPETQYF.

The chain is built from TRBV5-4 and TRBJ2-3; TRBD2 agrees at 12 bases. There are 17 residues in the CDR3. Germline loops: CDR1 SGHNT, CDR2 YYREEE (reference sequence). With 5 bases clipped from V and 2 bases from J, the junction kept 9 bases outside the gene matches. CDR3 sequence: CASSRRTSGAVTDTQYF. The DNA of the CDR3 is TGTGCCAGCAGTCGCCGGACTAGCGGGGCCGTCACAGATACGCAGTATTTT.

The chain recombines TRBV7-9 with TRBJ2-5, with D uncertain. Trimming cost V 1 base and J 3 bases, with 9 bases left between them. The CDR3 runs to 14 residues. From germline, CDR1 is SEHNR and CDR2 FQNEAQ (reference sequence). The CDR3 region has the DNA TGTGCCAGCAGCTTAGTAGGCGGTAAAGAGACCCAGTACTTC. As protein: CASSLVGGKETQYF.

The V call is TRBV30, the J call TRBJ2-2, with a tentative D call TRBD2 (6 bases). The CDR3 is 14 residues long. Germline V gene data show CDR1 as GTSNPN and CDR2 as SVGIG (reference sequence). The CDR3 loop reads CALGGVVYTGELFF. For the CDR3, the DNA is TGTGCGTTGGGGGGAGTAGTATATACCGGGGAGCTGTTTTTT.